One and the same sample provided the 27 T cell receptor beta chains below, sequenced in a study of regulatory T cells in long-lasting Graves disease. Library construction for TCR beta used iRepertoire HTBI primers and Arm-PCR of CDR3 regions. MiXCR, run by TCRdb on the multiplex PCR reads, gives a single entry per CDR3 protein. The data contain roughly 380,000 distinct CDR3 sequences, around 15% of them singletons. Specified time point: newly diagnosed GD, antithyroid drugs for less than 3 months. The TCR library was prepared using RNA isolated from PBMCs. These data are also associated with another study on T cells in Graves' hyperthyroidism and ophthalmopathy.

This specimen consisted of peripheral blood mononuclear cells (PBMCs), obtained at new diagnosis, from a patient treated with antithyroid drugs. The receptor set was obtained from a middle-aged man with Graves disease.

This clonotype was observed at least ten times. CDR3 nucleotides: TGTGCCAGCGAAAGTCCGGGACAGGGGCCTTACACTGAAGCTTTCTTT. Its translation: CASESPGQGPYTEAFF. The rearrangement uses TRBV2 and TRBJ1-1; 10 bases are shared with TRBD1. V gave up 8 bases and J gave up 3 bases; unmatched junction bases: 12. The CDR3 is 16 residues long. The germline CDR1 and CDR2 sequences are SNHLY and FYNNEI.

This clonotype was found a few times. The chain joins TRBV9 to TRBJ2-3; D tentatively reads TRBD1 or TRBD2 (5 bases each). Germline values: CDR1 SGDLS, CDR2 YYNGEE. The CDR3 length is 15 residues. V was clipped by 0 bases and J by 4 bases, with 12 bases between them. The CDR3 sequence is CASSVAGQEPDTQYF. CDR3 DNA sequence: TGTGCCAGCAGCGTAGCGGGGCAGGAGCCAGATACGCAGTATTTT.

The rearrangement joins TRBV5-4 to TRBJ2-3; D perhaps matches TRBD1 (6 bases). CDR1 and CDR2 (germline): SGHNT, YYREEE (reference sequence). V lost 0 bases, J lost 2 bases, and 10 bases lay in between. The CDR3 is 15 residues long. As DNA, the CDR3 is TGTGCCAGCAGCTTGGAGGGACACAACACAGATACGCAGTATTTT. Protein product: CASSLEGHNTDTQYF.

The chain joins TRBV6-1 to TRBJ2-4; a possible D gene is TRBD2 (6 bases). This CDR3 is built from 14 residues. Per germline, CDR1 MNHNS and CDR2 SASEGT. The V and J ends lost 4 bases and 0 bases respectively, with 7 bases between them. CDR3 region: CASSVGGAKNIQYF. Written as DNA, the CDR3 is TGTGCCAGCAGTGTGGGGGGAGCCAAAAACATTCAGTACTTC.

The sample holds many counts of this clonotype. The genes are TRBV12-3 or TRBV12-4 and TRBJ1-1; D remains ambiguous. The CDR3 extends over 15 amino acids. V was trimmed by 6 bases and J by 0 bases, leaving 14 bases between them. The CDR3 nucleotides read TGTGCCAGCAGCGCTCGGACCCCTATGAACACTGAAGCTTTCTTT. Its translation: CASSARTPMNTEAFF.

This clonotype was picked up many times. The chain uses TRBV20-1 and TRBJ2-1; TRBD2 might be the D (5 bases). The germline V and J ends were trimmed by 3 bases and 7 bases, with 13 bases remaining between them. This CDR3 has 13 amino acids. CDR1 DFQATT and CDR2 SNEGSKA come from the germline V gene (reference sequence). This CDR3 reads CSASHRGLNEQFF. DNA for the CDR3: TGCAGTGCTAGTCACCGGGGTCTGAATGAGCAGTTCTTC.

Remarks on this clonotype: It differs at one base from a far larger clone, so likely a read error. This chain connects TRBV11-3 to TRBJ1-6, with 7 bases that match TRBD1. The CDR3 is 15 amino acids. The trim removed 5 bases at V and 8 bases at J, leaving 9 bases unmatched. Germline V gene sequence: CDR1 SGHNT, CDR2 YENEEA. The CDR3 DNA reads as TGTGCCAGCAGCCTAGGCGGACAGGTTTATTCACCCCTCCACTTT. Residues: CASSLGGQVYSPLHF. The full variable domain, with the rest looked up from reference TRBV11-3 and TRBJ1-6, is EAGVVQSPRYKIIEKKQPVAFWCNPISGHNTLYWYLQNLGQGPELLIRYENEEAVDDSQLPKDRFSAERLKGVDSTLKIQPAELGDSAVYLCASSLGGQVYSPLHFGNGTRLTVT.

This clonotype was seen ten or more times. This sequence joins TRBV27 and TRBJ1-5; D remains ambiguous. Deletions cut 2 bases from V and 2 bases from J, with 7 bases between. The CDR3 totals 14 residues. The germline CDR1 and CDR2 sequences are MNHEY and SMNVEV (reference sequence). In nucleotides, the CDR3 is TGTGCCAGCAGTTTAAGGTGGCGCAATCAGCCCCAGCATTTT. Protein: CASSLRWRNQPQHF.

There are many counts of this clonotype. J is TRBJ1-1 and V is TRBV7-8, with D possibly matching TRBD1 (6 bases). The germline gives CDR1 SGHVS, CDR2 FQNEAQ. Trimming took 2 bases from V and 5 from J, leaving 15 bases between them. The CDR3 is made up of 15 amino acids. Here the CDR3 DNA reads TGTGCCAGCAGCTTATTAGGGGGGTCGGGGACTGAAGCTTTCTTT. Translation: CASSLLGGSGTEAFF.

The J gene is TRBJ2-7, the V gene TRBV7-9; D possibly corresponds to TRBD2 (6 bases). This CDR3 contains 15 residues. Germline V lookup: CDR1 SEHNR, CDR2 FQNEAQ (reference sequence). Trimming removed 1 base at V and 3 bases at J, with 13 bases between. Written as DNA, the CDR3 is TGTGCCAGCAGCTTAGGTTCGGTGCGGGGCTACGAGCAGTACTTC. Protein product: CASSLGSVRGYEQYF.

Notes on this clonotype: It may be a read error: a sequence one base away is much more abundant. The rearrangement uses TRBV9 and TRBJ1-4; D is unclear. In germline, CDR1 is SGDLS, CDR2 YYNGEE. The CDR3 is 15 residues long. The CDR3 loop is CASSVDAATNEKPFF. CDR3 coding DNA: TGTGCCAGCAGCGTAGATGCCGCAACTAATGAAAAACCGTTTTTT.

This clonotype showed up many times. V and J are TRBV28 and TRBJ1-5; no reliable D call. The CDR3 runs to 15 residues. The germline V gene has CDR1 MDHEN and CDR2 SYDVKM. Between the trimmed V and J ends, which lost 2 bases and 2 bases, there was a span of 10 bases. The CDR3 region is CASSLKWWGNQPQHF. CDR3 in DNA: TGTGCCAGCAGTTTAAAGTGGTGGGGCAATCAGCCCCAGCATTTT. The full variable domain, with the rest looked up from reference TRBV28 and TRBJ1-5, is DVKVTQSSRYLVKRTGEKVFLECVQDMDHENMFWYRQDPGLGLRLIYFSYDVKMKEKGDIPEGYSVSREKKERFSLILESASTNQTSMYLCASSLKWWGNQPQHFGDGTRLSIL.

There are a few counts of this clonotype. V usage is TRBV11-3 and J usage is TRBJ1-1; D not resolved. The CDR3 is made up of 13 amino acids. Germline V gene lookup returns CDR1 SGHNT and CDR2 YENEEA. The V gene lost 6 bases and the J gene lost 3 bases, with 11 bases spanning the gap. Here the CDR3 DNA reads TGTGCCAGCAGTCGGACGGCGGACACTGAAGCTTTCTTT. Its protein is CASSRTADTEAFF.

This clonotype was picked up a small number of times. The chain recombines TRBV3-1 with TRBJ2-3, with TRBD2 matching over 10 bases. The CDR3 runs to 15 residues. CDR1 is LGHDT, CDR2 YNNKEL, per germline (reference sequence). J lost 5 bases, V lost 3 bases, and 5 bases had no gene match. The CDR3 DNA reads as TGTGCCAGCAGCCATACTAGCGGGGATTTAGATACGCAGTATTTT. Its protein product is CASSHTSGDLDTQYF.

This clonotype was seen many times. The V and J genes are TRBV2 and TRBJ2-1; D possibly uses TRBD1 or TRBD2 (5 bases each). This CDR3 contains 14 residues. V was clipped by 5 bases and J by 15 bases, with 23 bases between them. Germline-derived CDR1 and CDR2 are SNHLY and FYNNEI. The CDR3 coding sequence is TGTGCCAGCAGTCTCTACGCTCCGGGACCCGCACCGTTCTTC. Amino acid sequence: CASSLYAPGPAPFF.

This clonotype appeared many times. This chain uses TRBV3-1 with TRBJ1-1; D possibly corresponds to TRBD1 (6 bases). Germline V CDR1 and CDR2: LGHDT, YNNKEL (reference sequence). The ends were cut back, 4 bases at V and 3 bases at J, with 12 bases in the middle. This CDR3 spans 14 amino acids. CDR3 coding DNA: TGTGCCAGCAGCCCAGGATACAGGGACACTGAAGCTTTCTTT. It translates to CASSPGYRDTEAFF.

This clonotype has a handful of counts. An end of the junction differs from the germline gene, which may be a read error. V is TRBV7-3 and J is TRBJ2-2, with a possible D match to TRBD2 (6 bases). CDR3 length: 16 amino acids. CDR1 and CDR2 from the germline V gene are SGHTA and FQGTGA. The CDR3 here is CASSLTRDLNTGELFF. CDR3 nucleotides: TGTGCCAGCAGCTTAACGCGGGACCTGAACACCGGGGAGCTGTTTTTC.

This clonotype was seen once. The rearrangement uses TRBV27 and TRBJ2-7; TRBD1 aligns across 7 bases. The CDR3 runs 12 residues. V shed 5 bases, J shed 9 bases, and the junction held 7 bases outside the gene matches. Germline V gene sequence: CDR1 MNHEY, CDR2 SMNVEV (reference sequence). The CDR3 sequence: CASSPPRGRQYF. Here the CDR3 DNA reads TGTGCCAGCAGTCCCCCGAGGGGGCGGCAGTACTTC.

As for this clonotype: Since a far larger clone is one base different, this is likely a read error. The genes are TRBV11-3 and TRBJ2-3, with 9 bases lining up with TRBD2. Germline CDR1 reads SGHNT; CDR2 reads YENEEA. The CDR3 extends over 16 amino acids. The CDR3 nucleotides read TGTGCCAGCAGCCCGGGGACTAGCCGGGACACAGGTACGCAGTATTTT. Protein product: CASSPGTSRDTGTQYF.

The chain is built from TRBV6-1 and TRBJ2-7; no clear D gene. This CDR3 contains 12 residues. Germline CDR1 reads MNHNS; CDR2 reads SASEGT. Between the trimmed V and J ends, which lost 6 bases and 0 bases, there was a span of 6 bases. The CDR3 DNA sequence: TGTGCCAGCAGAGCGATCTCCTACGAGCAGTACTTC. Its translation is CASRAISYEQYF.

The sample holds many counts of this clonotype. The chain joins TRBV2 to TRBJ1-2; tentatively, D is TRBD1 (5 bases). Germline lookup yields CDR1 SNHLY and CDR2 FYNNEI. Deletions cut 6 bases from V and 4 bases from J, with 6 bases between. CDR3 size: 11 residues. This CDR3 reads CASSDSYGYTF. DNA for the CDR3: TGTGCCAGCAGCGACAGCTATGGCTACACCTTC.

This clonotype has just a few counts. The chain joins TRBV11-1 to TRBJ1-5, with 9 bases that match TRBD1. Trimming took 1 base from V and 7 from J; bases not matched to a gene: 8. Germline loops: CDR1 SGHAT, CDR2 FQDESV (reference sequence). CDR3 length: 16 residues. The CDR3 reads CASSLGGDRERQPQHF. CDR3 nucleotide sequence: TGTGCCAGCAGCTTAGGGGGGGACAGGGAGAGGCAGCCCCAGCATTTT.

About this clonotype: Sequence at one end of the junction differs from germline and may be a read error. V is TRBV18 and J is TRBJ2-7; D tentatively fits TRBD1 or TRBD2 (6 bases each). CDR1 is KGHSH, CDR2 LQKENI, per germline. This CDR3 spans 13 amino acids. The chain's CDR3 is CASLLGGPGEQYF. CDR3 coding DNA: TGTGCCAGCTTACTAGGGGGGCCTGGGGAGCAATACTTC.

This clonotype was recorded at least ten times. The V call is TRBV18, the J call TRBJ1-6; D is undetermined. Germline V lookup: CDR1 KGHSH, CDR2 LQKENI. With 4 bases removed from V and 7 bases from J, the gap between germline ends came to 5 bases. The CDR3 consists of 12 residues. CDR3: CASSLRNSPLHF. The CDR3 nucleotides read TGTGCCAGCTCACTAAGAAATTCACCCCTCCACTTT.

The gene calls are TRBV19 and TRBJ2-3; TRBD1 aligns across 7 bases. Germline V gives CDR1 LNHDA, CDR2 SQIVND (reference sequence). The CDR3 has 16 residues. The trim removed 0 bases at V and 0 bases at J, leaving 3 bases unmatched. Written as DNA, the CDR3 is TGTGCCAGTAGTATAGAAGGGACAGCAAGCACAGATACGCAGTATTTT. Its protein product is CASSIEGTASTDTQYF.

This clonotype occurred many times. V usage is TRBV11-3 and J usage is TRBJ2-5, with D tentatively TRBD1 or TRBD2 (5 bases each). V shed 3 bases and J shed 0 bases, with 5 bases lying between them. Germline assignment: CDR1 SGHNT and CDR2 YENEEA. The CDR3 length is 13 residues. The CDR3 reads CASSLGHQETQYF. CDR3 DNA: TGTGCCAGCAGCTTGGGACACCAAGAGACCCAGTACTTC.

This clonotype appeared many times. This chain's CDR3 is CASSLGLAGRETQYF. The DNA for the CDR3 is TGTGCCAGCAGCTTAGGATTAGCGGGGCGCGAGACCCAGTACTTC. V is TRBV7-6 and J is TRBJ2-5; 8 nucleotides line up with TRBD2. Trimming took 1 base from V and 5 from J; bases not matched to a gene: 6. CDR1 is SGHVS, CDR2 FNYEAQ, per germline. The CDR3 runs 15 residues.